The 22 T cell receptor beta chains given below trace back to one sample, sequenced in a study of technical replicates of blood from a handful of donors. Using immunoSEQ multiplex PCR, the repertoire was profiled, and TCRdb retains in-frame clones only, with some absent. The profile shows 67,000 or so clones, nearly 97% of them singletons. Material for sequencing was T cells isolated from PBMCs. The receptors shown here come from a human donor in good health.

J is TRBJ1-4 and V is TRBV9; D unclear. CDR1 is SGDLS and CDR2 is YYNGEE in the germline V gene. Trimming stripped 3 bases from V and 8 bases from J, with 14 bases between. The CDR3 sequence is 14 residues long. The DNA of the CDR3 is TGTGCCAGCAGCGGCGGTATCCAAAACGAAAAACTGTTTTTT. Translating gives CASSGGIQNEKLFF.

The V call is TRBV5-1, the J call TRBJ2-3; 10 bases agree with TRBD2. Germline assignment: CDR1 SGHRS and CDR2 YFSETQ. The CDR3 sequence is 15 residues long. Trimming took 4 bases from V and 4 from J; bases not matched to a gene: 6. CDR3 bases: TGCGCCAGCAGCCCCGGTCTAGCGGGAGCAGATACGCAGTATTTT. Translating it yields CASSPGLAGADTQYF.

The V call is TRBV6-5, the J call TRBJ2-1, with TRBD2 matching 8 bases. The CDR3 runs 16 residues. Germline V gene data show CDR1 as MNHEY and CDR2 as SVGAGI. J was trimmed by 9 bases and V by 2 bases; bases with no gene match: 12. In DNA form, the CDR3 reads TGTGCCAGCAGTTACCTAGCGGGCTCAAGTACGTCTGAGCAGTTCTTC. It is translated as CASSYLAGSSTSEQFF.

The chain employs TRBV27 and TRBJ1-6; possible D gene TRBD1, 5 bases. Per germline, CDR1 MNHEY and CDR2 SMNVEV (reference sequence). The CDR3 sequence is 15 residues long. The ends were cut back, 0 bases at V and 11 bases at J, with 14 bases in the middle. CDR3 coding DNA: TGTGCCAGCAGTTTATCTTTGGACAATTGGACACCCCTCCACTTT. It codes for CASSLSLDNWTPLHF.

This clone is a singleton in its sample. This chain's CDR3 is CASSLVQNQPQHF. CDR3 nucleotides: TGTGCCAGCAGTTTAGTGCAGAATCAGCCCCAGCATTTT. The J gene is TRBJ1-5, the V gene TRBV28; D remains ambiguous. The germline V gene has CDR1 MDHEN and CDR2 SYDVKM. There are 13 residues in the CDR3. Trimming shortened V by 2 bases and J by 4 bases, and 6 bases separated the two germline ends.

The V and J genes are TRBV30 and TRBJ2-3; possibly TRBD1 for D (5 bases). This CDR3 region has 12 residues. V was clipped by 2 bases and J by 6 bases, with 9 bases between them. Per germline, CDR1 GTSNPN and CDR2 SVGIG (reference sequence). CDR3 region: CAWSWGRDTQYF. The CDR3, as DNA: TGTGCCTGGAGTTGGGGCCGGGATACGCAGTATTTT.

The rearrangement uses TRBV5-1 and TRBJ1-2; 7 nucleotides match TRBD1. V shed 1 base and J 0 bases; nucleotides not matched to a gene: 9. There are 17 residues in the CDR3. The germline V gene encodes CDR1 SGHRS and CDR2 YFSETQ. The CDR3 region is CASSLSAVGTANYGYTF. The CDR3 nucleotides are TGCGCCAGCAGCTTGTCGGCGGTGGGGACAGCTAACTATGGCTACACCTTC.

The V and J genes are TRBV7-2 and TRBJ1-1, with D possibly matching TRBD1 (6 bases). V gave up 5 bases and J gave up 5 bases, with 12 bases separating them. The CDR3 has 13 amino acids. Germline assignment: CDR1 SGHTA and CDR2 FQGNSA. CDR3 sequence: CASSRGQQTEAFF. The CDR3 DNA sequence: TGTGCCAGCAGCCGAGGACAGCAGACTGAAGCTTTCTTT.

V gene TRBV6-1 combines with J gene TRBJ2-7; possibly TRBD2 for D (6 bases). Germline CDR1 and CDR2: MNHNS and SASEGT. Deletions cut 6 bases from V and 7 bases from J, with 16 bases between. The CDR3 contains 13 residues. The CDR3: CASRWASDREQYF. The CDR3 coding sequence is TGTGCCAGCAGGTGGGCTAGCGATCGGGAGCAGTACTTC.

The chain couples TRBV6-5 to TRBJ2-7; D perhaps matches TRBD1 (6 bases). The ends were cut back, 2 bases at V and 2 bases at J, with 13 bases in the middle. CDR1 is MNHEY, CDR2 SVGAGI, per germline. The CDR3 runs to 15 residues. Here the CDR3 DNA reads TGTGCCAGCAGTTACCAGGGGACCTCAACCTACGAGCAGTACTTC. Encoded protein: CASSYQGTSTYEQYF.

The CDR3 region is CASSPKGQANEKLFF. DNA for the CDR3: TGTGCCAGCTCACCAAAGGGACAGGCTAATGAAAAACTGTTTTTT. The chain uses TRBV18 and TRBJ1-4; 8 bases fit TRBD1. The CDR3 length is 15 residues. Trimming at V came to 2 bases and at J to 3 bases, leaving 2 bases not matched to a gene. CDR1 is KGHSH and CDR2 is LQKENI in the germline V gene.

J is TRBJ1-1 and V is TRBV7-9, with a possible D match to TRBD1 (6 bases). CDR3 length equals 14 residues. Between the trimmed V and J ends, which lost 1 base and 1 base, there was a span of 7 bases. Germline V gene lookup returns CDR1 SEHNR and CDR2 FQNEAQ (reference sequence). CDR3 sequence: CASSLGGQNTEAFF. DNA of the CDR3: TGTGCCAGCAGCTTAGGGGGGCAGAACACTGAAGCTTTCTTT.

V gene TRBV28 combines with J gene TRBJ1-2; D remains ambiguous. From germline, CDR1 is MDHEN and CDR2 SYDVKM. Trimming left V 3 bases short and J 4 bases short, with 6 bases between. The CDR3 sequence is 12 residues long. The CDR3 region is CASSFRSYGYTF. The CDR3 DNA follows: TGTGCCAGCAGTTTTAGAAGCTATGGCTACACCTTC.

The J gene is TRBJ2-5, the V gene TRBV2; a weak D match, TRBD1 (5 bases). Germline CDR1 and CDR2: SNHLY and FYNNEI. The CDR3 is made up of 13 amino acids. Trimming took 7 bases from V and 5 from J, leaving 14 bases between them. The CDR3 nucleotides are TGTGCCAGCATCAGGGCGTTGTGGGAGACCCAGTACTTC. Translation gives CASIRALWETQYF.

The V and J genes are TRBV6-5 and TRBJ2-3; 10 bases align to TRBD1. Germline lookup yields CDR1 MNHEY and CDR2 SVGAGI. CDR3 size: 15 residues. Losses at the gene ends were 6 bases for V and 4 bases for J; bases not matched to a gene: 7. The CDR3: CASRDRGRWSDTQYF. In DNA, the CDR3 is TGTGCCAGCAGAGACAGGGGGCGTTGGTCAGATACGCAGTATTTT.

The V gene is TRBV29-1, the J gene TRBJ2-1, with a possible D match to TRBD2 (5 bases). Germline-derived CDR1 and CDR2 are SQVTM and ANQGSEA. Trimming pared 2 bases from V and 5 bases from J, leaving 13 bases between. The CDR3 runs to 14 residues. The CDR3 DNA reads TGCAGCGTTGAACCCAGAGGGAGAAACAATGAGCAGTTCTTC. Encoded protein: CSVEPRGRNNEQFF.

The chain recombines TRBV5-6 with TRBJ2-3, with 7 bases aligning to TRBD1. CDR3 length: 15 residues. Germline lookup yields CDR1 SGHDT and CDR2 YYEEEE. Trimming cost V 4 bases and J 4 bases; bases outside gene matches: 9. CDR3 loop: CASSGRTGSSDTQYF. DNA for the CDR3: TGTGCCAGCAGCGGGCGGACAGGTTCGTCAGATACGCAGTATTTT.

The V gene is TRBV9, the J gene TRBJ2-1, with TRBD2 as a possible D gene (7 bases). Germline CDR1 reads SGDLS; CDR2 reads YYNGEE. Trimming removed 4 bases at V and 8 bases at J, with 22 bases between. The CDR3 runs to 16 residues. Written as DNA, the CDR3 is TGTGCCAGCAGCCCGGTGGGGGGGGCCTTCGGGGATGAGCAGTTCTTC. This gives the protein CASSPVGGAFGDEQFF.

This clone was recorded once. This chain connects TRBV27 to TRBJ1-5; no definite D call. Germline V CDR1 and CDR2: MNHEY, SMNVEV (reference sequence). The CDR3 has 16 residues. Trimming removed 2 bases at V and 3 bases at J, with 14 bases between. The CDR3 DNA reads TGTGCCAGCAGTTTAGAAGGCGGTGGATACAATCAGCCCCAGCATTTT. It is translated as CASSLEGGGYNQPQHF.

The chain is built from TRBV2 and TRBJ2-3, with TRBD1 matching 8 bases. J lost 4 bases, V lost 4 bases, and 10 bases had no gene match. CDR1 SNHLY and CDR2 FYNNEI come from the germline V gene. This CDR3 has 16 amino acids. CDR3 amino acids: CASSATGTGRSDTQYF. For the CDR3, the DNA is TGTGCCAGCAGTGCAACCGGGACAGGACGATCAGATACGCAGTATTTT.

The chain carries TRBV19 and TRBJ1-4; D unclear. Germline CDR1 LNHDA, CDR2 SQIVND (reference sequence). This CDR3 spans 15 amino acids. V gave up 7 bases and J gave up 8 bases, with 20 bases separating them. The CDR3 region is CASNRIREGEEKLFF. The CDR3 DNA sequence: TGTGCCAGTAACCGGATTCGGGAGGGAGAAGAAAAACTGTTTTTT. The full variable domain, completed using reference TRBV19 and TRBJ1-4, is DGGITQSPKYLFRKEGQNVTLSCEQNLNHDAMYWYRQDPGQGLRLIYYSQIVNDFQKGDIAEGYSVSREKKESFPLTVTSAQKNPTAFYLCASNRIREGEEKLFFGSGTQLSVL.

V usage is TRBV30 and J usage is TRBJ2-4, with D maybe TRBD1 (5 bases). With 1 base removed from V and 9 bases from J, the gap between germline ends came to 16 bases. This CDR3 is built from 14 residues. From germline, CDR1 is GTSNPN and CDR2 SVGIG (reference sequence). The CDR3: CAWSGTTAKGIQYF. CDR3 DNA: TGTGCCTGGAGTGGGACAACTGCTAAGGGCATTCAGTACTTC.